This T cell receptor beta chain was observed in a study of beta chain features in type 1 diabetes. Points from the study as a whole: When Type 1 diabetes patients were examined, their TCRB CDR3s proved moderately but significantly shorter in all four CD4+ subsets. Unsettled here was the matter of whether HLA type influences TCRB rearrangement.

All of the isolated RNA was reverse transcribed, so expressed TCRB transcripts were sequenced. Profiling relied on immunoSEQ multiplex PCR, and the TCRdb table lists in-frame clones only, not all of them. The table records about 120,000 clones, 16% of them present only once. The CDR3 is made up of 13 amino acids. The V gene lost 0 bases and the J gene lost 10 bases, with 10 bases spanning the gap. CDR1 MNHNY and CDR2 SVGAGI come from the germline V gene (reference sequence). Via CD45RO/CCR7/CD25/CD127/CD95/CD27, cells of the CD4+ naive, central memory, regulatory and stem cell-like memory subsets were sorted. Remarks on this clone: Its antigen is as yet unknown.

The chain joins TRBV6-6 to TRBJ2-1; no clear D. The origin of this receptor is a man aged 25 to 45 with type 1 diabetes. The sequenced sample was central memory CD4+ T cells from blood. The CDR3 region has the DNA TGTGCCAGCAGTTACTCATCTGTTCGAGAGCAGTTCTTC. Translated: CASSYSSVREQFF.